This TCR beta chain was observed in a study of blood T cell repertoires in COVID-19. On the study more broadly: Sample material is recorded as cDNA or gDNA derived from T cells, B-cell-depleted T cells, or PBMCs.

All enrollees were about 18 to 100 years old and from 25 or so US areas. Cohort 3 donors counted as recovered after two negative PCRs, clearance, or resolved symptoms. Between the trimmed V and J ends, which lost 1 base and 4 bases, there was a span of 2 bases. CDR1 is SGHRS, CDR2 YFSETQ, per germline. CDR3 length equals 11 residues. Original methodology: Amplification with reference gene primers provided the estimates of nucleated cell counts. TCRdb keeps only in-frame clones here, not all; method: immunoSEQ multiplex PCR. V, J and clone size are those of that table, while D and trimming were read from the DNA. The sample contains just over 300,000 clones, roughly 85% of which appear only once.

V is TRBV5-1 and J is TRBJ2-5; D is unclear. The sequence came from a man in his thirties or forties who had recovered from COVID-19. The sequenced sample consisted of PBMCs or T cells enriched from blood (not recorded which). CDR3 sequence reads: CASSLRETQYF. The CDR3 DNA sequence: TGCGCCAGCAGCTTGCGAGAGACCCAGTACTTC.